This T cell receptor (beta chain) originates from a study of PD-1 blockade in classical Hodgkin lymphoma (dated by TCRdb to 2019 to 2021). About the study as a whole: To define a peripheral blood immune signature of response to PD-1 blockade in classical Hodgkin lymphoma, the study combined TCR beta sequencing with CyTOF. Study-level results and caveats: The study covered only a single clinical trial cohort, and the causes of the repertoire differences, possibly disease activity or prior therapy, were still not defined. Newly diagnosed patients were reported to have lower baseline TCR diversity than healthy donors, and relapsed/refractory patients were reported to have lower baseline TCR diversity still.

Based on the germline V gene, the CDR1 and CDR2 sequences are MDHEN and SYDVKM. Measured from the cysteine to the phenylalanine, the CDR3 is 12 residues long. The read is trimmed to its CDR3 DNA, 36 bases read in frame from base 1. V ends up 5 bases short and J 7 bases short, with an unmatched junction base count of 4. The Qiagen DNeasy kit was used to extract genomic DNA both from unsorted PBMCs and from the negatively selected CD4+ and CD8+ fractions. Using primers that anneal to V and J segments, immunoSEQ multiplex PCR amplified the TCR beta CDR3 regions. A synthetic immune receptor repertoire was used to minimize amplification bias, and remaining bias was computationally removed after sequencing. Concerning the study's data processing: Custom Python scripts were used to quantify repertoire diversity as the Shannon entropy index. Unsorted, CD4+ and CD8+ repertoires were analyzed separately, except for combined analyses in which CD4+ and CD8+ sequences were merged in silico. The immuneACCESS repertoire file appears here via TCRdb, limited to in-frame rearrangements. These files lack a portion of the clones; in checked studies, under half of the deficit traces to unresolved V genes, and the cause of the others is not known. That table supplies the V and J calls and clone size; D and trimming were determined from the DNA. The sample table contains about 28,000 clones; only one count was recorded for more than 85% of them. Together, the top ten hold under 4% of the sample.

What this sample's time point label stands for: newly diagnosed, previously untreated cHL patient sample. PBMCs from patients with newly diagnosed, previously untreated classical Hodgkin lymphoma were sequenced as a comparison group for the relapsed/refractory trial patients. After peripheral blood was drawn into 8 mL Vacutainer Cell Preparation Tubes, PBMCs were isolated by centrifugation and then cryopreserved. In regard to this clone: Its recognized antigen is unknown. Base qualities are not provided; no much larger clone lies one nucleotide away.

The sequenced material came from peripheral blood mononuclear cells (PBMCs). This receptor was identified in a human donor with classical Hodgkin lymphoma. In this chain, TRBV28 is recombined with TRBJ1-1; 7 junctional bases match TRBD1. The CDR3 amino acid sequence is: CASSTGAGEAFF. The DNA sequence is TGTGCCAGCAGTACAGGGGCCGGTGAAGCTTTCTTT.